This is a list of T cell receptor beta chains from one sample in a study of blood T cell repertoires in COVID-19. Libraries were prepared by immunoSEQ multiplex PCR; TCRdb keeps only in-frame clonotypes and omits some of them. The sample contains about 130,000 clones, around 86% of which appear only once. What was sequenced was peripheral blood. The receptor set was obtained from a man over 45 with active COVID-19. The CDR3 runs from the conserved cysteine through the conserved F or W. A D gene is named only where the DNA matches it firmly. Clone sizes are given selectively: once, few, many, or a class where the clone is expanded.

clone_size: -; d_call: -; j_call: TRBJ1-1; v_call: TRBV7-2; cdr3_aa: CASSLDGWQLAFF; cdr3_nt: TGTGCCAGCAGCTTAGACGGGTGGCAATTGGCTTTCTTT
clone_size: -; d_call: TRBD1; j_call: TRBJ1-3; v_call: TRBV19; cdr3_aa: CASTTGGSGNTIYF; cdr3_nt: TGTGCCAGCACGACAGGGGGCTCTGGAAACACCATATATTTT
clone_size: -; d_call: -; j_call: TRBJ2-7; v_call: TRBV15; cdr3_aa: CATSRAGEQYF; cdr3_nt: TGTGCCACCAGCAGAGCGGGAGAGCAGTACTTC
clone_size: -; d_call: TRBD2; j_call: TRBJ2-7; v_call: TRBV4-1; cdr3_aa: CASRRTSGGRYEQYF; cdr3_nt: TGCGCCAGCAGAAGGACTAGCGGGGGTCGATACGAGCAGTACTTC
clone_size: -; d_call: TRBD2; j_call: TRBJ2-7; v_call: TRBV2; cdr3_aa: CASRTSGGTYEQYF; cdr3_nt: TGTGCCAGCAGGACTAGCGGGGGAACCTACGAGCAGTACTTC
clone_size: -; d_call: -; j_call: TRBJ1-5; v_call: TRBV7-2; cdr3_aa: CASSSGRGGRNQPQHF; cdr3_nt: TGTGCCAGCAGCTCAGGGCGGGGGGGACGCAATCAGCCCCAGCATTTT
clone_size: once; d_call: TRBD1; j_call: TRBJ2-1; v_call: TRBV5-6; cdr3_aa: CASSPGGLSSYNEQFF; cdr3_nt: TGTGCCAGCAGCCCAGGGGGCCTTAGCTCCTACAATGAGCAGTTCTTC
clone_size: -; d_call: -; j_call: TRBJ2-1; v_call: TRBV14; cdr3_aa: CASSQGRGRATAYNEQFF; cdr3_nt: TGTGCCAGCAGCCAAGGCAGGGGTCGGGCCACGGCTTACAATGAGCAGTTCTTC
clone_size: -; d_call: -; j_call: TRBJ1-1; v_call: TRBV2; cdr3_aa: CASSRVQGNTEAFF; cdr3_nt: TGTGCCAGCTCTCGCGTGCAGGGGAACACTGAAGCTTTCTTT
clone_size: -; d_call: TRBD1; j_call: TRBJ1-2; v_call: TRBV9; cdr3_aa: CASSPRTGISNYGYTF; cdr3_nt: TGTGCCAGCAGCCCCCGGACAGGGATCAGTAACTATGGCTACACCTTC
clone_size: -; d_call: -; j_call: TRBJ2-3; v_call: TRBV5-1; cdr3_aa: CASSLGGQRDTQYF; cdr3_nt: TGCGCCAGCAGCTTGGGGGGCCAGCGTGATACGCAGTATTTT
clone_size: -; d_call: TRBD1; j_call: TRBJ2-1; v_call: TRBV7-2; cdr3_aa: CASSKGQGAYNEQFF; cdr3_nt: TGTGCCAGCAGCAAGGGACAGGGGGCTTACAATGAGCAGTTCTTC
clone_size: -; d_call: TRBD1; j_call: TRBJ2-2; v_call: TRBV6-5; cdr3_aa: CASRLRGGELFF; cdr3_nt: TGTGCCAGCAGGCTCAGGGGGGGGGAGCTGTTTTTT
clone_size: -; d_call: -; j_call: TRBJ1-1; v_call: TRBV6-6; cdr3_aa: CASSYAETEAFF; cdr3_nt: TGTGCCAGCAGTTACGCGGAGACTGAAGCTTTCTTT
clone_size: -; d_call: -; j_call: TRBJ2-7; v_call: TRBV2; cdr3_aa: CASRARGEQYF; cdr3_nt: TGTGCCAGCAGGGCTAGGGGGGAGCAGTACTTC
clone_size: -; d_call: -; j_call: TRBJ1-1; v_call: TRBV19; cdr3_aa: CASTKGQGAQRTFF; cdr3_nt: TGTGCCAGTACTAAAGGGCAAGGGGCCCAAAGGACTTTCTTT
clone_size: -; d_call: -; j_call: TRBJ1-1; v_call: TRBV12-3/TRBV12-4; cdr3_aa: CASKAGPSTEAFF; cdr3_nt: TGTGCCAGCAAGGCAGGGCCGAGCACTGAAGCTTTCTTT
clone_size: once; d_call: TRBD2; j_call: TRBJ2-5; v_call: TRBV7-3; cdr3_aa: CASSPGTSEGIQETQYF; cdr3_nt: TGTGCCAGCAGCCCCGGGACTAGCGAGGGAATCCAAGAGACCCAGTACTTC
clone_size: -; d_call: -; j_call: TRBJ1-1; v_call: TRBV5-1; cdr3_aa: CASSPGNSMNTEAFF; cdr3_nt: TGCGCCAGCAGCCCGGGGAACAGCATGAACACTGAAGCTTTCTTT
clone_size: -; d_call: TRBD2; j_call: TRBJ2-1; v_call: TRBV7-9; cdr3_aa: CASRSTGTSGGEQFF; cdr3_nt: TGTGCCAGCAGATCGACCGGGACTAGCGGAGGGGAGCAGTTCTTC
clone_size: -; d_call: -; j_call: TRBJ1-1; v_call: TRBV3-1/TRBV3-2; cdr3_aa: CASSQDGSNTEAFF; cdr3_nt: TGTGCCAGCAGCCAAGATGGCAGTAACACTGAAGCTTTCTTT
clone_size: -; d_call: -; j_call: TRBJ2-2; v_call: TRBV3-1/TRBV3-2; cdr3_aa: CASEVTRQRRTGELFF; cdr3_nt: TGTGCCAGCGAGGTAACGCGGCAGCGCAGAACCGGGGAGCTGTTTTTT
clone_size: -; d_call: -; j_call: TRBJ2-5; v_call: TRBV15; cdr3_aa: CATSRVVNRAVLGTQYF; cdr3_nt: TGTGCCACCAGCAGAGTTGTCAACAGGGCGGTTTTGGGGACCCAGTACTTC
clone_size: -; d_call: TRBD2; j_call: TRBJ2-7; v_call: TRBV7-2; cdr3_aa: CASRGGSGGRYEQYF; cdr3_nt: TGTGCCAGCCGCGGGGGAAGCGGGGGGAGGTACGAGCAGTACTTC
clone_size: -; d_call: TRBD1; j_call: TRBJ1-2; v_call: TRBV7-8; cdr3_aa: CASSLGTGRGYTF; cdr3_nt: TGTGCCAGCAGCTTAGGGACAGGGAGGGGCTACACCTTC
clone_size: -; d_call: -; j_call: TRBJ2-7; v_call: TRBV23-1; cdr3_aa: CASSHRTAVSYEQYF; cdr3_nt: TGCGCCAGCAGTCACCGTACTGCCGTGAGCTACGAGCAGTACTTC
clone_size: -; d_call: -; j_call: TRBJ1-1; v_call: TRBV15; cdr3_aa: CATSRKGDTEAFF; cdr3_nt: TGTGCCACCAGCAGGAAGGGGGACACTGAAGCTTTCTTT
clone_size: -; d_call: -; j_call: TRBJ1-3; v_call: TRBV3-1/TRBV3-2; cdr3_aa: CASSQQGSPRNTIYF; cdr3_nt: TGTGCCAGCAGCCAACAGGGCTCCCCAAGAAACACCATATATTTT
clone_size: -; d_call: -; j_call: TRBJ2-7; v_call: TRBV7-8; cdr3_aa: CASSIVVSTYEQYF; cdr3_nt: TGTGCCAGCAGCATAGTTGTGTCAACCTACGAGCAGTACTTC
clone_size: -; d_call: TRBD1; j_call: TRBJ1-2; v_call: TRBV10-2; cdr3_aa: CASSDPDRANYGYTF; cdr3_nt: TGCGCCAGCAGTGACCCGGACAGGGCTAACTATGGCTACACCTTC
clone_size: -; d_call: TRBD1; j_call: TRBJ1-5; v_call: TRBV3-1/TRBV3-2; cdr3_aa: CASSTGTGSGQPQHF; cdr3_nt: TGTGCCAGCAGTACCGGGACAGGGAGCGGTCAGCCCCAGCATTTT
clone_size: -; d_call: TRBD2; j_call: TRBJ2-1; v_call: TRBV19; cdr3_aa: CASASGGRNNEQFF; cdr3_nt: TGTGCCAGTGCTAGCGGGGGCCGAAACAATGAGCAGTTCTTC
clone_size: -; d_call: -; j_call: TRBJ2-7; v_call: TRBV12-3/TRBV12-4; cdr3_aa: CASSSSGYEQYF; cdr3_nt: TGTGCCAGCAGTTCGTCCGGGTACGAGCAGTACTTC
clone_size: -; d_call: -; j_call: TRBJ2-1; v_call: TRBV27; cdr3_aa: CASSSDDRRNEQFF; cdr3_nt: TGTGCCAGCAGTTCGGACGACAGGAGAAATGAGCAGTTCTTC
clone_size: -; d_call: TRBD1; j_call: TRBJ1-2; v_call: TRBV5-1; cdr3_aa: CASSLALQGKANYGYTF; cdr3_nt: TGCGCCAGCAGCTTGGCCCTACAGGGGAAGGCTAACTATGGCTACACCTTC
clone_size: once; d_call: TRBD2; j_call: TRBJ2-5; v_call: TRBV20-1; cdr3_aa: CSASSGGLLQETQYF; cdr3_nt: TGCAGTGCTAGTAGTGGGGGACTACTCCAAGAGACCCAGTACTTC
clone_size: -; d_call: -; j_call: TRBJ2-7; v_call: TRBV6-1; cdr3_aa: CASSEFGQDYEQYF; cdr3_nt: TGTGCCAGCAGTGAATTTGGCCAGGACTACGAGCAGTACTTC
clone_size: -; d_call: TRBD2; j_call: TRBJ2-5; v_call: TRBV7-3; cdr3_aa: CASSLRAGVQETQYF; cdr3_nt: TGTGCCAGCAGCCTAAGAGCGGGGGTCCAAGAGACCCAGTACTTC
clone_size: once; d_call: -; j_call: TRBJ2-7; v_call: TRBV5-1; cdr3_aa: CASSLGADYEQYF; cdr3_nt: TGCGCCAGCAGCTTGGGGGCAGACTACGAGCAGTACTTC
clone_size: -; d_call: -; j_call: TRBJ2-1; v_call: TRBV3-1/TRBV3-2; cdr3_aa: CASSLSRDNEQFF; cdr3_nt: TGTGCCAGCAGCCTCAGTCGGGACAATGAGCAGTTCTTC
clone_size: -; d_call: -; j_call: TRBJ1-1; v_call: TRBV27; cdr3_aa: CASSLVGKGTEAFF; cdr3_nt: TGTGCCAGCAGTTTGGTTGGTAAGGGGACTGAAGCTTTCTTT
clone_size: -; d_call: -; j_call: TRBJ1-2; v_call: TRBV6-5; cdr3_aa: CASSRDSLYGYTF; cdr3_nt: TGTGCCAGCAGCCGAGACAGTCTCTATGGCTACACCTTC
clone_size: -; d_call: -; j_call: TRBJ2-5; v_call: TRBV12-2; cdr3_aa: CASRTRTSGGRATQYF; cdr3_nt: TGTGCAAGTCGCACCAGGACTAGCGGGGGGCGGGCGACCCAGTACTTC
clone_size: once; d_call: -; j_call: TRBJ2-6; v_call: TRBV7-9; cdr3_aa: CAVTEGSASGANVLTF; cdr3_nt: TGTGCCGTTACGGAGGGGTCAGCCTCTGGGGCCAACGTCCTGACTTTC
clone_size: -; d_call: TRBD2; j_call: TRBJ2-1; v_call: TRBV6-4; cdr3_aa: CASSDSSGGANEQFF; cdr3_nt: TGTGCCAGCAGTGACTCTAGCGGGGGGGCCAATGAGCAGTTCTTC
clone_size: once; d_call: -; j_call: TRBJ2-5; v_call: TRBV5-4; cdr3_aa: CASSLGQGISETQYF; cdr3_nt: TGTGCCAGCAGCTTGGGGCAGGGAATTTCTGAGACCCAGTACTTC
clone_size: -; d_call: -; j_call: TRBJ2-3; v_call: TRBV2; cdr3_aa: CACSQQGPEDTQYF; cdr3_nt: TGTGCCTGCTCCCAACAGGGCCCGGAAGATACGCAGTATTTT
clone_size: once; d_call: -; j_call: TRBJ2-1; v_call: TRBV6-5; cdr3_aa: CASRGIGVHNEQFF; cdr3_nt: TGTGCCAGCAGAGGCATAGGAGTTCACAATGAGCAGTTCTTC
clone_size: -; d_call: -; j_call: TRBJ2-1; v_call: TRBV7-6; cdr3_aa: CASSLMTGRSYNEQFF; cdr3_nt: TGTGCCAGCAGCTTAATGACAGGTCGCTCCTACAATGAGCAGTTCTTC
clone_size: -; d_call: -; j_call: TRBJ2-2; v_call: TRBV6-4; cdr3_aa: CASSGTVNTGELFF; cdr3_nt: TGTGCCAGCAGTGGGACAGTGAACACCGGGGAGCTGTTTTTT
clone_size: -; d_call: TRBD1; j_call: TRBJ2-7; v_call: TRBV14; cdr3_aa: CASSQSTGLLNEQYF; cdr3_nt: TGTGCCAGCAGCCAATCGACAGGGTTATTGAACGAGCAGTACTTC